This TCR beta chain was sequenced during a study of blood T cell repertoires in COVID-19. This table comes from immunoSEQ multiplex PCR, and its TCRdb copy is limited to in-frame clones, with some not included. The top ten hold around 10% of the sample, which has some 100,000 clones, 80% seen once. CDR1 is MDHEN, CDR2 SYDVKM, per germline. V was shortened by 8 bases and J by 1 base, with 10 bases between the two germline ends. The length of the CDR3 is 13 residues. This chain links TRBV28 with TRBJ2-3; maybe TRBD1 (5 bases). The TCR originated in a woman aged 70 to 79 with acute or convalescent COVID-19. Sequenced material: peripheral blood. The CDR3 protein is CASQSRGTDTQYF. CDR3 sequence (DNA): TGTGCCAGCCAGTCCAGGGGCACAGATACGCAGTATTTT.